This entry is about one T cell receptor (beta chain). Its target is unknown. The sample belongs to a study of T cell repertoires in cytomegalovirus infection. Across the whole study: Public TCR beta signatures indicated both CMV infection and matching HLA type.

CDR1 and CDR2 (germline): LNHDA, SQIVND (reference sequence). The CDR3 has 16 amino acids. The ends lost 3 bases at V and 2 bases at J; junction bases unmatched: 5. Study-wide results and limits: Identification of carriers of CMV plus the relevant HLA was performed using cumulative public TCR beta family frequency. Clonotypes of TCR beta that were HLA-C-restricted and CMV-specific dominated the ex vivo response.

MiXCR, run by TCRdb on the reads, gives a single entry per CDR3 protein. The sample has roughly 920,000 distinct CDR3 sequences, less than 35% seen once. The genes are TRBV19 and TRBJ2-1; the match to TRBD1 covers 9 bases. Sequencing was performed on cultured CD8+ T cells from PBMCs, taken from culture after CMV antigen stimulation. The receptor's source is a human donor in good health (CMV status not recorded). Some clones in this sample may be carry-over from other donors' samples. The CDR3 nucleotides are TGTGCCAGTAGTATCGGATGGACAGGGGCCTACAATGAGCAGTTCTTC. This encodes CASSIGWTGAYNEQFF. Full variable domain (rest looked up from reference TRBV19 and TRBJ2-1): DGGITQSPKYLFRKEGQNVTLSCEQNLNHDAMYWYRQDPGQGLRLIYYSQIVNDFQKGDIAEGYSVSREKKESFPLTVTSAQKNPTAFYLCASSIGWTGAYNEQFFGPGTRLTVL.